The rows below give T cell receptor beta chains drawn from one sample of a study of blood T cell repertoires in COVID-19. The method was immunoSEQ multiplex PCR; TCRdb's version includes in-frame clones alone and lacks a portion of them. The sample has 200,000 to 250,000 clones, under 90% seen once. Sample: peripheral blood. The origin of the receptors is a woman of 80 years or more with active or convalescent COVID-19. The CDR3 runs from the conserved cysteine through the conserved F or W. The D gene is left open where the match is weak. The size of a clone is reported for some rows only, either as once, few or many, or as a class for expanded clones.

v_call	d_call	clone_size	j_call	cdr3_nt	cdr3_aa
TRBV7-9	TRBD1	NA	TRBJ1-2	TGTGCCAGCAGCTTGGTAGCGGACAGGGGTCATAAAGGTTATGGCTACACCTTC	CASSLVADRGHKGYGYTF
TRBV11-2	TRBD2	NA	TRBJ2-5	TGTGCCAGCAGCTCCAGCGGGGACTCACAAGAGACCCAGTACTTC	CASSSSGDSQETQYF
TRBV5-1	NA	NA	TRBJ2-6	TGCGCCAGCAGCTTACAGGGCTCTGGGGCCAACGTCCTGACTTTC	CASSLQGSGANVLTF
TRBV9	TRBD2	NA	TRBJ2-1	TGTGCCAGCAGCGCGGGACTAGCGGTCAACAATGAGCAGTTCTTC	CASSAGLAVNNEQFF
TRBV4-2	NA	NA	TRBJ2-1	TGTGCCAGCAGCAAACAGGGAAACTACAATGAGCAGTTCTTC	CASSKQGNYNEQFF
TRBV21-1	NA	NA	TRBJ2-7	TGTGCCAGCAAGCAAAGGGGGTGGGACAGCTCCTACGAGCAGTACTTC	CASKQRGWDSSYEQYF
TRBV14	NA	NA	TRBJ2-7	TGTGCCAGCAGCCCTCTCCAGACTAGAGGCGAGCAGTACTTC	CASSPLQTRGEQYF
TRBV15	NA	NA	TRBJ2-2	TGTGCCTCGAGGGGGACCGGGGAGCTGTTTTTT	CASRGTGELFF
TRBV5-1	NA	NA	TRBJ2-1	TGCGCCAGCAGCTTGCCGGGACAACCAAACAATGAGCAGTTCTTC	CASSLPGQPNNEQFF
TRBV7-2	TRBD1	NA	TRBJ2-5	TGTGCCAGCAGCGTGGACAGGGGGAGTGAGACCCAGTACTTC	CASSVDRGSETQYF
TRBV4-2	TRBD2	once	TRBJ2-3	TGTGCCAGCAGCCAGAGGGGACCGGGACTAGCGGGAGGTTCAGATACGCAGTATTTT	CASSQRGPGLAGGSDTQYF
TRBV5-4	NA	few	TRBJ1-2	TGTGCCAGCACCAAGGTTCCAGGGGCTCCTGGCTACACCTTC	CASTKVPGAPGYTF
TRBV12-5	NA	NA	TRBJ2-3	TGTGCTAGTGCTACGGACGGGGGTACTACGCAGTATTTT	CASATDGGTTQYF
TRBV27	NA	NA	TRBJ1-6	TGTGCCAGCAAAAGTCCAGGGCGCTCACCCCTCCACTTT	CASKSPGRSPLHF
TRBV5-1	NA	NA	TRBJ2-7	TGCGCCAGCAGCCTCGGACTATACGAGCAGTACTTC	CASSLGLYEQYF
TRBV5-1	NA	NA	TRBJ2-7	TGCGCCAGCAGCCGGGATCGTAGCTCCTACGAGCAGTACTTC	CASSRDRSSYEQYF
TRBV29-1	TRBD1	NA	TRBJ2-3	TGCAGCGCCGTTTCGGGACAGCTCACAGATACGCAGTATTTT	CSAVSGQLTDTQYF
TRBV5-1	NA	NA	TRBJ1-5	TGCGCCAGCAGCACCAGGGGTGGAGTTCAGCCCCAGCATTTT	CASSTRGGVQPQHF
TRBV5-8	TRBD2	NA	TRBJ2-3	TGTGCCAGCAGCCCGGCTAGCGGGGGGCCTCCTAGCACAGATACGCAGTATTTT	CASSPASGGPPSTDTQYF